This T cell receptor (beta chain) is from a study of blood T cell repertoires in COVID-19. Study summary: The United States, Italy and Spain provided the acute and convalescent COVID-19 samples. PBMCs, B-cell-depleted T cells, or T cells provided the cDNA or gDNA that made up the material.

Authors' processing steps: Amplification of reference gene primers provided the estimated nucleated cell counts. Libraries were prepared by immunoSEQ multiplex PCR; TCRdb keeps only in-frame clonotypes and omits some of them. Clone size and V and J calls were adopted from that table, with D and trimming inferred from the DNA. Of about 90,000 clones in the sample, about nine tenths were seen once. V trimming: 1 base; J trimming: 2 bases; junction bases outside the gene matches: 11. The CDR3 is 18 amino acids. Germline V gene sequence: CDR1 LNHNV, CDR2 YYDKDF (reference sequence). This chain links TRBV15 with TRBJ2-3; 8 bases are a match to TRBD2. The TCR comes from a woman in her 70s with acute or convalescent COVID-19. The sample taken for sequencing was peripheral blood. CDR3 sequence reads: CATSRGLGAGGHTDTQYF. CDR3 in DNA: TGTGCCACCAGCAGAGGCTTGGGGGCGGGGGGCCACACAGATACGCAGTATTTT.